This passage covers 19 T cell receptor beta chains from one sample sequenced in a study of chronic HIV infection and antiretroviral therapy (dated by TCRdb to the mid-2010s). The library was prepared using 5' RACE. Reads for this sample came from an Illumina MiSeq. The raw public reads went through TCRdb reprocessing: fastp at Q25, MiXCR clone calling, in-frame beta chains kept. CDR3 protein sequences are deduplicated, and each keeps its most common genes and DNA. This sample holds about 38,000 distinct CDR3 sequences; 8.2% were observed only once. The ten largest clones take up 2.9% of the sample. Sequenced: peripheral blood. These receptor sequences come from an adult who had HIV and had not received antiretroviral therapy, or was an uninfected healthy control (not recorded which).

This chain links TRBV6-1 with TRBJ2-3; D is undetermined. Germline CDR1 MNHNS, CDR2 SASEGT. V was cut by 0 bases and J by 4 bases, with 8 bases left in between. The CDR3 totals 14 residues. The CDR3 protein is CASSEAIGSDTQYF. The CDR3 nucleotides read TGTGCCAGCAGTGAAGCAATTGGTTCAGATACGCAGTATTTT.

Of note for this clonotype: A much larger clone sits a single nucleotide away, making a read error possible. The rearrangement links TRBV27 to TRBJ2-1; TRBD1 is a possible D gene (6 bases). Germline loops: CDR1 MNHEY, CDR2 SMNVEV (reference sequence). The length of the CDR3 is 15 residues. Trimming removed 8 bases at V and 4 bases at J, with 18 bases between. The CDR3 coding sequence is TGTGCCAGCGGCCTTTCCGGACAGACGTACAATGAGCAGTTCTTC. Translating it yields CASGLSGQTYNEQFF.

The chain joins TRBV6-2 or TRBV6-3 to TRBJ1-1; D gene unclear. The CDR3 contains 16 residues. Trimming removed 0 bases from V and 4 bases from J, with 15 bases in between. Per the germline V gene, CDR1 is MNHEY and CDR2 is SVGEGT. For the CDR3, the DNA is TGTGCCAGCAGTTACTCTCTTTCCAGCTGGGCCACTGAAGCTTTCTTT. Translation gives CASSYSLSSWATEAFF.

This clonotype was observed many times. The V and J genes are TRBV4-2 and TRBJ2-3; no clear D. This CDR3 is built from 18 residues. Germline CDR1 LGHNA, CDR2 YNFKEQ. V was pared by 2 bases and J by 0 bases, with 18 bases between. CDR3 in amino acids: CASSQQAPTVPSTDTQYF. The CDR3 coding sequence is TGTGCCAGCAGCCAACAAGCACCGACCGTTCCTAGCACAGATACGCAGTATTTT.

This clonotype was recorded many times. The genes are TRBV4-2 and TRBJ2-6; D is possibly TRBD2 (6 bases). The CDR3 contains 19 residues. V lost 4 bases, J lost 0 bases, and 19 bases lay in between. In germline, CDR1 is LGHNA, CDR2 YNFKEQ. As DNA, the CDR3 is TGTGCCAGCAGCCTGACCGTTTCGGGACTTCTCTCTGGGGCCAACGTCCTGACTTTC. Encoded protein: CASSLTVSGLLSGANVLTF.

The V gene is TRBV23-1, the J gene TRBJ2-1, with TRBD2 identical over 11 bases. TRBV23-1 counts as an open reading frame of uncertain function. J was trimmed by 8 bases and V by 5 bases; bases with no gene match: 17. The CDR3 is 18 residues long. Written as DNA, the CDR3 is TGCGCCAGCAGTTGCAGGGGGATTATAGCGGGAGGGTTCCATGAGCAGTTCTTC. It translates to CASSCRGIIAGGFHEQFF.

This clonotype was picked up many times. The V gene is TRBV4-1, the J gene TRBJ2-1; no clear D. Trimming shortened V by 3 bases and J by 7 bases, and 4 bases separated the two germline ends. CDR3 length equals 11 residues. CDR1 and CDR2 (germline): MGHRA, YSYEKL. Here the CDR3 DNA reads TGCGCCAGCAGCCAGGGGAATGAGCAGTTCTTC. Encoded protein: CASSQGNEQFF.

This clonotype has more than one count but fewer than ten. This chain uses TRBV3-1 with TRBJ2-5; D unresolved. With 2 bases removed from V and 4 bases from J, the gap between germline ends came to 14 bases. Per germline, CDR1 LGHDT and CDR2 YNNKEL (reference sequence). The CDR3 has 15 amino acids. As DNA, the CDR3 is TGTGCCAGCAGCCAAAAAGGCTCCCTTCGAGAGACCCAGTACTTC. As protein: CASSQKGSLRETQYF.

The CDR3 nucleotides are TGCAGCGGGGGGGTGAGACAGGGGAGCACAGATACGCAGTATTTT. It is translated as CSGGVRQGSTDTQYF. This chain connects TRBV29-1 to TRBJ2-3; the match to TRBD1 covers 8 bases. Germline V lookup: CDR1 SQVTM, CDR2 ANQGSEA. The CDR3 covers 15 residues. The V segment lost 7 bases and the J segment 0 bases; nucleotides outside the gene matches: 9.

At least ten counts were recorded for this clonotype. The gene calls are TRBV27 and TRBJ2-5; TRBD1 might be the D (6 bases). This CDR3 spans 15 amino acids. Deletions cut 1 base from V and 5 bases from J, with 14 bases between. Germline V gene data show CDR1 as MNHEY and CDR2 as SMNVEV (reference sequence). CDR3 amino acids: CASSLYPGAGETQYF. The CDR3 DNA sequence: TGTGCCAGCAGTTTATATCCAGGGGCTGGTGAGACCCAGTACTTC.

The chain employs TRBV28 and TRBJ2-7; D possibly corresponds to TRBD2 (6 bases). Germline V CDR1 and CDR2: MDHEN, SYDVKM. V lost 5 bases and J lost 9, with 17 bases in between. The CDR3 spans 13 residues. CDR3 in amino acids: CASSTGTPRAQYF. The DNA of the CDR3 is TGTGCCAGCAGTACCGGGACTCCCCGCGCGCAGTACTTC.

A few counts support this clonotype. The chain uses TRBV29-1 and TRBJ1-1; unclear D gene. The CDR3 loop spans 12 amino acids. The V and J ends lost 6 bases and 0 bases respectively, with 8 bases between them. Germline V gene lookup returns CDR1 SQVTM and CDR2 ANQGSEA. In DNA, the CDR3 is TGCAGCGTCGCACCAATGAACACTGAAGCTTTCTTT. Amino acid sequence: CSVAPMNTEAFF.

This clonotype was seen repeatedly, ten times or more. The chain has TRBV28 and TRBJ2-7; D unclear. The V gene's germline CDR1 is MDHEN and CDR2 SYDVKM. This CDR3 region has 13 residues. V was shortened by 3 bases and J by 5 bases, with 11 bases between the two germline ends. CDR3 in amino acids: CASSLAKVHEQYF. The CDR3, as DNA: TGTGCCAGCAGTTTGGCCAAGGTTCACGAGCAGTACTTC. The complete variable domain, with remaining parts taken from reference TRBV28 and TRBJ2-7, reads DVKVTQSSRYLVKRTGEKVFLECVQDMDHENMFWYRQDPGLGLRLIYFSYDVKMKEKGDIPEGYSVSREKKERFSLILESASTNQTSMYLCASSLAKVHEQYFGPGTRLTVT.

This clonotype was found many times. The chain has TRBV28 and TRBJ2-1; D is unclear. Germline V lookup: CDR1 MDHEN, CDR2 SYDVKM. Deletions cut 7 bases from V and 1 base from J, with 8 bases between. The CDR3 runs to 13 residues. For the CDR3, the DNA is TGTGCCAGCACCTTTACTTCCTACAATGAGCAGTTCTTC. Translation gives CASTFTSYNEQFF.

The chain uses TRBV29-1 and TRBJ1-5; TRBD1 matches at 9 bases. CDR1 and CDR2 (germline): SQVTM, ANQGSEA. Germline trimming cut 7 bases from V and 5 bases from J; bases unmatched to any gene: 3. The CDR3 totals 12 residues. The CDR3 region has the DNA TGCAGCGCTAGACAGGGGGATCAGCCCCAGCATTTT. It yields the protein CSARQGDQPQHF.

The chain carries TRBV4-1 and TRBJ2-5, with unresolved D. Germline loops: CDR1 MGHRA, CDR2 YSYEKL. This CDR3 is built from 13 residues. Trimming removed 2 bases from V and 2 bases from J, with 6 bases in between. In DNA, the CDR3 is TGCGCCAGCAGCCAAAATTTTCAAGAGACCCAGTACTTC. The encoded protein is CASSQNFQETQYF.

This clonotype was counted only a few times. The V call is TRBV27, the J call TRBJ2-3, with 9 bases fitting TRBD1. The CDR3 is 15 residues long. Germline V gives CDR1 MNHEY, CDR2 SMNVEV (reference sequence). J gave up 6 bases and V 6 bases, and 10 bases lay outside the gene matches. The CDR3 DNA reads TGTGCCAGCAGCCCACAGGGGGCCTGGGTGGATACGCAGTATTTT. Translated, it gives CASSPQGAWVDTQYF.

V usage is TRBV2 and J usage is TRBJ1-5, with unresolved D. Germline V gene sequence: CDR1 SNHLY, CDR2 FYNNEI. This CDR3 is built from 13 residues. Deletions cut 5 bases from V and 3 bases from J, with 8 bases between. The CDR3 sequence: CASSQELNQPQHF. For the CDR3, the DNA is TGTGCCAGCAGTCAAGAACTCAATCAGCCCCAGCATTTT.

Details on this clonotype: This may be a read error, as it is one base from a much larger clone. The chain couples TRBV5-6 to TRBJ1-6, with D possibly TRBD1 on 6 matching bases. The CDR3 length is 13 residues. Germline V gene sequence: CDR1 SGHDT, CDR2 YYEEEE. DNA for the CDR3: TGTGCCAGCAGCTTGAGGGGGAATTCACCCCTCAACTTT. Translated: CASSLRGNSPLNF.